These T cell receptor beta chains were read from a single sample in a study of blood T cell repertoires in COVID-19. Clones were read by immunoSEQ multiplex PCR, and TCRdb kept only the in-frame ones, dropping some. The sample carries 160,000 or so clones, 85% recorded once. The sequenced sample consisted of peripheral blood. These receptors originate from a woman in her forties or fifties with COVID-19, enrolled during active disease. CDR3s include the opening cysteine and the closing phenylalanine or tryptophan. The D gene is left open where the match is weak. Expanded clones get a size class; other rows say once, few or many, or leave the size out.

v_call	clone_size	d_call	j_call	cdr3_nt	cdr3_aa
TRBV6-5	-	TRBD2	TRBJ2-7	TGTGCCAGCAGTTACGCCGGGCTAGCGGCCTACGAGCAGTACTTC	CASSYAGLAAYEQYF
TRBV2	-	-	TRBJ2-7	TGTGCCAGCAGTGACAGCTACGAGCAGTACTTC	CASSDSYEQYF
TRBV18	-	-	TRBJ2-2	TGTGCCAGCTCACAGATTACAGAGAACACCGGGGAGCTGTTTTTT	CASSQITENTGELFF
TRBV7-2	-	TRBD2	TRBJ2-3	TGTGCCAGCAGCTTCTCCGCGGGGGGCGCAGATACGCAGTATTTT	CASSFSAGGADTQYF
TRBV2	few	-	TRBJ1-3	TGTGCCAGCAGTGGGGGCACGCCACTCTCTGGAAACACCATATATTTT	CASSGGTPLSGNTIYF
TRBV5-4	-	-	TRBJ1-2	TGTGCCAGCAGCTTTGTGGAGGGGTATGGCTACACCTTC	CASSFVEGYGYTF
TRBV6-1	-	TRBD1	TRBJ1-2	TGTGCCAGCACTGAAAGGGGACAGGCAGGGTATACCTTC	CASTERGQAGYTF
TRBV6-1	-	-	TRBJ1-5	TGTGCCAGCAGTGAAGCCCCACAGGGCTATCAGCCCCAGCATTTT	CASSEAPQGYQPQHF
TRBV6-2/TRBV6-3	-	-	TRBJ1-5	TGTGCCAGCAGTTACTCGGTCCGGGGGAGGAGTAATCAGCCCCAGCATTTT	CASSYSVRGRSNQPQHF
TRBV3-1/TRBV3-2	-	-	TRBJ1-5	TGTGCCAGCAGCCAGTCAGGGTTAGATCAGCCCCAGCATTTT	CASSQSGLDQPQHF
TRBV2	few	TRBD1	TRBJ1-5	TGTGCCAGCAGGGTGGACAGGGGTGGTCAGCCCCAGCATTTT	CASRVDRGGQPQHF
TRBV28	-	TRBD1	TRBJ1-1	TGTGCCAGCAGTCTATTAGGGACAGGGGTTTGGAGTGAAGCTTTCTTT	CASSLLGTGVWSEAFF
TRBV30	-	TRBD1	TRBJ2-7	TGTGCCTGGAGTGCTGGGACAGGGGCAACAAACGAGCAGTACTTC	CAWSAGTGATNEQYF
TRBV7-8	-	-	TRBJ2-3	TGTGCCAGCAGCGGCCCGACTAGATTTGCAGATACGCAGTATTTT	CASSGPTRFADTQYF
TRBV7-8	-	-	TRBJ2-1	TGTGCCAGCAGCTTTACACCCGGGGGAAATGAGCAGTTCTTC	CASSFTPGGNEQFF
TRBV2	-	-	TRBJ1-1	TGTGCCAGCAGCGCCCGAGTTGAAGCTTTCTTT	CASSARVEAFF
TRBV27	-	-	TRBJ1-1	TGTGCCAGCAGTTTAGGGCCAGGGAATACTGAAGCTTTCTTT	CASSLGPGNTEAFF
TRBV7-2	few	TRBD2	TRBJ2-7	TGTGCCAGCAGCTCGACTAGCGGGGGGGCCTACGAGCAGTACTTC	CASSSTSGGAYEQYF
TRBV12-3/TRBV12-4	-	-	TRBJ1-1	TGTGCCAGCAGACCCGGGACATCTGAAGCTTTCTTT	CASRPGTSEAFF
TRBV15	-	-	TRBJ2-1	TGTGCCACCAGCGGAGTATCCAATGAGCAGTTCTTC	CATSGVSNEQFF
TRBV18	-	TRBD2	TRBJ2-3	TGTGCCAGCTCACCCCCTGACGGGGGGGCATTAGATACGCAGTATTTT	CASSPPDGGALDTQYF
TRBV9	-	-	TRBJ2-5	TGTGCCAGCAGCGTAGAGGGGCTGGGGGAGACCCAGTACTTC	CASSVEGLGETQYF
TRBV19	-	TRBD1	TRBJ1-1	TGTGCCAGTAGGCAAGACAGGGGGGCTTTCTTT	CASRQDRGAFF
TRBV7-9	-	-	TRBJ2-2	TGTGCCAGCAGCTTCTCCGCGAACACCGGGGAGCTGTTTTTT	CASSFSANTGELFF
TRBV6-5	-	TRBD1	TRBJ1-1	TGTGCCAGCAGGTTGACCGGGACAGGGGATCAAGCTTTCTTT	CASRLTGTGDQAFF
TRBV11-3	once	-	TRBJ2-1	TGTGCCAGCAGCCTAAATAATTACAATGAGCAGTTCTTC	CASSLNNYNEQFF
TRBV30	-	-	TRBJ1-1	TGTGCCTGGAGTGGGTCAGGCATGAACACTGAAGCTTTCTTT	CAWSGSGMNTEAFF
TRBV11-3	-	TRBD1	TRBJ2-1	TGTGCCAGCAGCCCGGACAGGGGTTCATACAATGAGCAGTTCTTC	CASSPDRGSYNEQFF
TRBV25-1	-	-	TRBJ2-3	TGTGCCAGCAGTGACGCGGCGGGGCCCACAGATACGCAGTATTTT	CASSDAAGPTDTQYF
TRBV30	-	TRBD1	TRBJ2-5	TGTGCCTGGAGTGTACAGGGGGAGACCCAGTACTTC	CAWSVQGETQYF
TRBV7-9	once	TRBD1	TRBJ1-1	TGTGCCAGCAGCTTAAGCCGGGACAGGACGAACACTGAAGCTTTCTTT	CASSLSRDRTNTEAFF
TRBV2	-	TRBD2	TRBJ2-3	TGTGCCAGCAGTGAACCTAGCGGGACAGATACGCAGTATTTT	CASSEPSGTDTQYF
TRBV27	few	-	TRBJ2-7	TGTGCCAGCAGTGCGCCGGGACGGGGGGCTTACGAGCAGTACTTC	CASSAPGRGAYEQYF
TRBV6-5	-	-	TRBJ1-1	TGTGCCAGCATCCTGACGGGGGGCGTCCCTGAAGCTTTCTTT	CASILTGGVPEAFF
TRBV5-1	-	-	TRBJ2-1	TGCGCCAGCAGCTCCGGGACTTACTCCTACAATGAGCAGTTCTTC	CASSSGTYSYNEQFF
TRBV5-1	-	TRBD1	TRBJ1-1	TGCGCCAGCAGCCCCAACCAGGGGGGACAGGGGGACACTGAAGCTTTCTTT	CASSPNQGGQGDTEAFF
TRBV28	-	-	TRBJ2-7	TGTGCCAGCAGTTCTATCAACAGGGGGGGCCCCTACGAGCAGTACTTC	CASSSINRGGPYEQYF
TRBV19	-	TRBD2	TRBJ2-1	TGTGCCAGTAGCCACCGGGCGGGGTCGGGACTAGCGGGGGCCTACCGGGGGTACAATGAGCAGTTCTTC	CASSHRAGSGLAGAYRGYNEQFF
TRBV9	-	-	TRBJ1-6	TGTGCCAGCAGCTCTACTACAGGCTATTCACCCCTCCACTTT	CASSSTTGYSPLHF
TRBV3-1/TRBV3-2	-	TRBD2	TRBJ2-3	TGTGCCAGCAGCCAAGGGGGACTAAGCACAGATACGCAGTATTTT	CASSQGGLSTDTQYF
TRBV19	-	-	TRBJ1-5	TGTGCCAGTAGTCGGGGGGTTGGGGGCAATCAGCCCCAGCATTTT	CASSRGVGGNQPQHF
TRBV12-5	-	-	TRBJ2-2	TGTGCTAGTGGTTTGGTACTGCGGCCTGGAAACACCGGGGAGCTGTTTTTT	CASGLVLRPGNTGELFF
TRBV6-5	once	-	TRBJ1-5	TGTGCCAGCACGCTACCGCCTGTTGGCAATCAGCCCCAGCATTTT	CASTLPPVGNQPQHF
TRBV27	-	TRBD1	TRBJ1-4	TGTGCCAGCAGGGCGATCACAGGGGATCAAGTAAAACTGTTTTTT	CASRAITGDQVKLFF
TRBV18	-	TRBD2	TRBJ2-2	TGTGCCAGCTCACGATCGACTAGCAAGGGCACCGGGGAGCTGTTTTTT	CASSRSTSKGTGELFF
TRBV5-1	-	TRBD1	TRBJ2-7	TGCGCCAGCAGCTTTGAACCTCAGGGGGCTAGAGACGAGCAGTACTTC	CASSFEPQGARDEQYF
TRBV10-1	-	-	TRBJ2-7	TGCGCCAGCAGCCGGGACAAATCCTACGAGCAGTACTTC	CASSRDKSYEQYF
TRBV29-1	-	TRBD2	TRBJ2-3	TGCAGCGTTGACTGGGCGGGGGGGCACACAGATACGCAGTATTTT	CSVDWAGGHTDTQYF
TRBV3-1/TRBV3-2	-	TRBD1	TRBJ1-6	TGTGCCAGCAGCCAAGGGGGGTGGGGACAGTCTTATTCACCCCTCCACTTT	CASSQGGWGQSYSPLHF
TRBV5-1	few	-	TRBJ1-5	TGCGCCAGCAGCTTGATGCCAGGGGAAAATAGCAATCAGCCCCAGCATTTT	CASSLMPGENSNQPQHF
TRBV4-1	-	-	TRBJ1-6	TGCGCCAGCGGATTACAGAGCTCCTATAATTCACCCCTCCACTTT	CASGLQSSYNSPLHF
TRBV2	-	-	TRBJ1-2	TGTGCCAGCGTATCTCAGGGCCTATCTGGCTACACCTTC	CASVSQGLSGYTF
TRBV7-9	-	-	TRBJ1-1	TGTGCCAGTAAACCGAACAGTGTGAACACTGAAGCTTTCTTT	CASKPNSVNTEAFF
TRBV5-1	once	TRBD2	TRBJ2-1	TGCGCCAGCAGCATTAGCGGGGGGCTCTACAATGAGCAGTTCTTC	CASSISGGLYNEQFF
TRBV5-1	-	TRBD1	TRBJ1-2	TGCGCCAGCAGGCCGGGACAGGGACAAGGCTATGGCTACACCTTC	CASRPGQGQGYGYTF
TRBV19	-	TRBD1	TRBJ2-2	TGTGCCGGGACAGGGGCTACCGGGGAGCTGTTTTTT	CAGTGATGELFF